Following are 8 T cell receptor beta chains from one sample sequenced in a study of cytotoxic CD8 clonotypes in ibrutinib-treated CLL. Clones were read by immunoSEQ multiplex PCR, and TCRdb kept only the in-frame ones, dropping some. The sample has approximately 190,000 clones, 60% to 80% seen once; the top ten hold more than 9.5%. The source was PBMCs, collected after 12 months of ibrutinib treatment. The source is a human donor with chronic lymphocytic leukemia.

The chain employs TRBV11-2 and TRBJ2-5; the D gene is possibly TRBD1 (6 bases). The CDR3 length is 14 residues. Germline V gene lookup returns CDR1 SGHAT and CDR2 FQNNGV. V gave up 5 bases and J gave up 1 base, with 11 bases separating them. For the CDR3, the DNA is TGTGCCAGCAGCCCCCAGGGGAGCCAAGAGACCCAGTACTTC. Protein product: CASSPQGSQETQYF.

This chain connects TRBV7-8 to TRBJ2-7; D ambiguous. The CDR3 spans 12 residues. The V end was cut by 5 bases, the J end by 7 bases, with 12 bases between. The germline V gene encodes CDR1 SGHVS and CDR2 FQNEAQ. The CDR3 nucleotides read TGTGCCAGCAGCCCCCTGTCAGAGGAGCAGTACTTC. This translates into CASSPLSEEQYF.

V usage is TRBV9 and J usage is TRBJ1-2, with unresolved D. The CDR3 contains 15 residues. V shed 0 bases and J shed 0 bases, with 9 bases lying between them. Germline values: CDR1 SGDLS, CDR2 YYNGEE. The CDR3 here is CASSVGVGSNYGYTF. The DNA for the CDR3 is TGTGCCAGCAGCGTAGGGGTGGGCTCTAACTATGGCTACACCTTC.

This chain uses TRBV10-3 with TRBJ2-5; a weak D match, TRBD1 (5 bases). This CDR3 comprises 13 residues. Trimming took 8 bases from V and 2 from J, leaving 12 bases between them. Germline CDR1 ENHRY, CDR2 SYGVKD. The CDR3 spells CAIGAPPQETQYF. The CDR3 DNA reads as TGTGCCATCGGGGCACCTCCTCAAGAGACCCAGTACTTC.

This rearrangement joins TRBV7-9 to TRBJ2-7; TRBD1 matches at 7 bases. Germline trimming cut 1 base from V and 1 base from J; bases unmatched to any gene: 7. The length of the CDR3 is 16 residues. The germline V gene has CDR1 SEHNR and CDR2 FQNEAQ (reference sequence). The chain's CDR3 is CASSLGRGILSYEQYF. Written as DNA, the CDR3 is TGTGCCAGCAGCTTAGGCAGGGGGATATTATCCTACGAGCAGTACTTC.

This clone appeared once. The V gene is TRBV10-2, the J gene TRBJ2-7, with TRBD1 matching 9 bases. J was trimmed by 6 bases and V by 6 bases; bases with no gene match: 6. This CDR3 has 13 residues. CDR1 and CDR2 from the germline V gene are WSHSY and SAAADI. This chain's CDR3 is CASRWDRDREQYF. The CDR3 nucleotides read TGCGCCAGCAGGTGGGACAGGGATCGCGAGCAGTACTTC.

Only a few counts were recorded for this clone. This chain links TRBV7-8 with TRBJ2-1; 7 bases map to TRBD2. The J segment lost 9 bases and the V segment lost 1 base, leaving 15 bases of the junction unmatched. In germline, CDR1 is SGHVS, CDR2 FQNEAQ. CDR3 length: 17 residues. CDR3 sequence (DNA): TGTGCCAGCAGCTTAGGTTTTGTGAGCGGGGCTGCGCGTGAGCAGTTCTTC. Translation: CASSLGFVSGAAREQFF.

This clone came up a few times. The rearrangement joins TRBV10-3 to TRBJ1-2, with 7 bases that match TRBD1. Germline trimming cut 4 bases from V and 2 bases from J; bases unmatched to any gene: 4. This CDR3 contains 14 residues. CDR1 is ENHRY, CDR2 SYGVKD, per germline. In DNA form, the CDR3 reads TGTGCCATCAGTGCCCAGGGACAGAACTATGGCTACACCTTC. Protein product: CAISAQGQNYGYTF.